These 4 T cell receptor beta chains were all obtained from the same sample, sequenced in a study of tumor-infiltrating lymphocytes in primary liver carcinoma (dated by TCRdb to about 2017). Blood RNA was extracted from unsorted whole blood with TRIzol reagent; germline DNA came from the DNeasy Blood & Tissue kit. The data were produced on an Illumina HiSeq 2500. TCRbeta-specific cDNA was reverse-transcribed from roughly 500 ng total RNA using a constant-region primer and ProtoScript II reverse transcriptase. TCRbeta libraries were built with three nested multiplex PCR rounds, a slightly modified ARM-PCR procedure. Each of the first two PCR rounds ran for about 10 cycles using multiplex TRBV1-TRBV30 forward primers together with a Cbeta reverse primer. The raw public reads went through TCRdb reprocessing: fastp at Q25, MiXCR clone calling, in-frame beta chains kept. Duplicate CDR3 protein sequences are folded into a single record with the most common DNA and genes. The sample profile shows 300,000 to 350,000 distinct CDR3 sequences; almost 65% of them were found once. The top ten clonotypes cover about 6.5% of the sample.

Sequenced input: peripheral blood. The receptors come from a man aged 35-49 years with primary liver carcinoma and hepatitis B virus infection.

On this clonotype itself: One end of the junction fails to match germline, which may point to a read error. The V gene is TRBV12-3 or TRBV12-4, the J gene TRBJ2-7; the D gene is possibly TRBD2 (6 bases). The CDR3 consists of 15 residues. CDR3 residues: CVSSLGVGGSYEQYF. In nucleotides, the CDR3 is TGTGTCAGCAGTTTAGGGGTGGGGGGCTCCTACGAGCAGTACTTC.

In its sample, this clonotype was seen many times. The V call is TRBV12-3 or TRBV12-4, the J call TRBJ2-6; the D is unclear. The CDR3 runs to 15 residues. Trimming pared 1 base from V and 2 bases from J, leaving 6 bases between. CDR3 protein: CASSLVGAGANVLTF. CDR3 DNA: TGTGCCAGCAGTTTAGTAGGTGCTGGGGCCAACGTCCTGACTTTC.

This clonotype occurred many times. V is TRBV11-1 and J is TRBJ1-5, with a tentative D call TRBD1 (5 bases). Germline V lookup: CDR1 SGHAT, CDR2 FQDESV (reference sequence). V was shortened by 5 bases and J by 7 bases, with 12 bases between the two germline ends. This CDR3 has 13 amino acids. The CDR3 spells CASSAGGEQPQHF. CDR3 coding DNA: TGTGCCAGCAGCGCCGGGGGAGAGCAGCCCCAGCATTTT.

On this clonotype: A much larger clone differs by one base, so this may be a read error. The chain couples TRBV6-2 or TRBV6-3 to TRBJ2-7; possible D gene TRBD2, 6 bases. CDR1 MNHEY and CDR2 SVGEGT come from the germline V gene. V was clipped by 2 bases and J by 8 bases, with 22 bases between them. The CDR3 is 16 residues long. CDR3 in amino acids: CASSYEEGVSLDKQYF. DNA of the CDR3: TGTGCCAGCAGTTACGAGGAGGGAGTTAGTCTCGACAAGCAGTACTTC.